This T cell receptor (beta chain) is from a study of T cells of healthy individuals. TCRdb ran MiXCR on the 5' RACE reads and lists one entry per CDR3 protein. The sample records about 53,000 distinct CDR3 sequences, around 15% being singletons. The germline V gene has CDR1 DFQATT and CDR2 SNEGSKA (reference sequence). Unmatched junction bases numbered 10, after V lost 6 bases and J lost 7 bases. This CDR3 spans 14 amino acids. This clonotype was counted a few times. The chain joins TRBV20-1 to TRBJ1-2; 11 nucleotides match TRBD1. This TCR derives from a human donor in good health. The CDR3 DNA is TGCAGTGCGATAAACCTCGGGACAGGGGGTGGCTACACCTTC. Encoded protein: CSAINLGTGGGYTF.